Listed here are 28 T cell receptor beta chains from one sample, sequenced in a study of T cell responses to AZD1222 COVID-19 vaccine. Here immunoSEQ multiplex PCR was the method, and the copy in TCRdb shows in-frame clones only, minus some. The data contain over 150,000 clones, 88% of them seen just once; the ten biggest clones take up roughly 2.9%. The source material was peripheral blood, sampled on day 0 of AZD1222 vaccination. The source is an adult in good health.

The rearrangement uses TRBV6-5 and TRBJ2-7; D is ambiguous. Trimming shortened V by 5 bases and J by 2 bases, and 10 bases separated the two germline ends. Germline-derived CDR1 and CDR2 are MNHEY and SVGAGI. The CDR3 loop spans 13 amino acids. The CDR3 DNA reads TGTGCCAGCAGTCCTACGCAGGCCTACGAGCAGTACTTC. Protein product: CASSPTQAYEQYF.

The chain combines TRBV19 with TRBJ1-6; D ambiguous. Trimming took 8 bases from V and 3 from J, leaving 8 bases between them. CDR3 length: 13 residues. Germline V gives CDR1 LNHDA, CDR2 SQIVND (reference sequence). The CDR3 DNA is TGTGCCAGTGGCGGGATCTATAATTCACCCCTCCACTTT. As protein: CASGGIYNSPLHF.

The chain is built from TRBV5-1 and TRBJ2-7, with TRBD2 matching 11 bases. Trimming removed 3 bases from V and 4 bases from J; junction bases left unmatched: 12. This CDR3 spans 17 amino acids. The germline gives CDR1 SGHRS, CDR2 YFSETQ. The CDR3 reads CASSYFPSGGFNYEQYF. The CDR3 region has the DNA TGCGCCAGCAGCTATTTCCCTAGCGGGGGGTTTAATTACGAGCAGTACTTC.

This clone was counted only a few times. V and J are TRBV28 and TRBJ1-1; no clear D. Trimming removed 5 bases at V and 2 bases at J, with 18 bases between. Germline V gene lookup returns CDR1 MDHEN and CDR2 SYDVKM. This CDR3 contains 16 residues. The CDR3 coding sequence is TGTGCCAGCAGTACCCCTCCCCGGGGAGCAAACACTGAAGCTTTCTTT. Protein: CASSTPPRGANTEAFF.

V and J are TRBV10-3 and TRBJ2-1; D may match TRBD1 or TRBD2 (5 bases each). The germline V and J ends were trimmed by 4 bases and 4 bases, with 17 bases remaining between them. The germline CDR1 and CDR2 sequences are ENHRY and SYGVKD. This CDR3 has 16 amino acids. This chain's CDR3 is CAISVLEGKGYNEQFF. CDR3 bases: TGTGCCATCAGTGTCCTAGAGGGGAAGGGGTACAATGAGCAGTTCTTC.

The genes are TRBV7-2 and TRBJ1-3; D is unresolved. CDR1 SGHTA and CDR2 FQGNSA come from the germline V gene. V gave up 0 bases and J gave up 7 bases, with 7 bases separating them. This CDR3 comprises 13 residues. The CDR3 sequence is CASSLARTNTIYF. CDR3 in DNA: TGTGCCAGCAGCTTAGCCAGGACGAACACCATATATTTT. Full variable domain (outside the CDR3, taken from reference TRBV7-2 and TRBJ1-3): GAGVSQSPSNKVTEKGKDVELRCDPISGHTALYWYRQSLGQGLEFLIYFQGNSAPDKSGLPSDRFSAERTGGSVSTLTIQRTQQEDSAVYLCASSLARTNTIYFGEGSWLTVV.

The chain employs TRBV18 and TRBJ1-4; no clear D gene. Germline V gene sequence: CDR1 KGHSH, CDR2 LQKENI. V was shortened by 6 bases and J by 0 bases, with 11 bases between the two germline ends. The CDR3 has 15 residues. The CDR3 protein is CASSINGATNEKLFF. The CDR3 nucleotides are TGTGCCAGCTCCATCAATGGCGCAACTAATGAAAAACTGTTTTTT.

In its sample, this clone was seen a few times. The CDR3 nucleotides are TGTGCCAGCAGCGTAGTCGGGGGGCAGGCCGGGGAGCTGTTTTTT. Translated: CASSVVGGQAGELFF. J is TRBJ2-2 and V is TRBV9; TRBD2 is a possible D gene (7 bases). The V and J ends lost 0 bases and 6 bases respectively, with 12 bases between them. The CDR3 runs to 15 residues. From germline, CDR1 is SGDLS and CDR2 YYNGEE.

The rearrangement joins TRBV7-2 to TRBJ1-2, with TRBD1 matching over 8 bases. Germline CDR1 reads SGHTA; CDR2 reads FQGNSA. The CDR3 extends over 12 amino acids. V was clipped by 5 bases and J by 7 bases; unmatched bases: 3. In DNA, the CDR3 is TGTGCCAGCAGCCTGGACAGGGCTGGCTACACCTTC. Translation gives CASSLDRAGYTF.

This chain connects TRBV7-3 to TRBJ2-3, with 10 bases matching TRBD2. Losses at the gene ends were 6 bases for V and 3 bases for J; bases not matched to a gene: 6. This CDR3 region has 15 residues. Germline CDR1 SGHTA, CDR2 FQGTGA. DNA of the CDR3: TGTGCCAGCAGTCCTAGCGGGGGAGGGACAGATACGCAGTATTTT. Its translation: CASSPSGGGTDTQYF.

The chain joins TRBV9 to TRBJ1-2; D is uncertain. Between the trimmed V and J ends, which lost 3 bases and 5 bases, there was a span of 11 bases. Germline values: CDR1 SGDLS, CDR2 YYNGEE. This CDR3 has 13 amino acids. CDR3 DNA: TGTGCCAGCAGCGAACAACCCATGTATGGCTACACCTTC. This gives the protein CASSEQPMYGYTF.

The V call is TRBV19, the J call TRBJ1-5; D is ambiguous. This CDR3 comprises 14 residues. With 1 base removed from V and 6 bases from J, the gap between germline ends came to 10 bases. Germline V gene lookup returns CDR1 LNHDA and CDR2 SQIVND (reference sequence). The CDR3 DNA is TGTGCCAGTAGTATAGGGACTTGGCGTCAGCCCCAGCATTTT. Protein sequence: CASSIGTWRQPQHF. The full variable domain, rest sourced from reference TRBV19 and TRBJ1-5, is DGGITQSPKYLFRKEGQNVTLSCEQNLNHDAMYWYRQDPGQGLRLIYYSQIVNDFQKGDIAEGYSVSREKKESFPLTVTSAQKNPTAFYLCASSIGTWRQPQHFGDGTRLSIL.

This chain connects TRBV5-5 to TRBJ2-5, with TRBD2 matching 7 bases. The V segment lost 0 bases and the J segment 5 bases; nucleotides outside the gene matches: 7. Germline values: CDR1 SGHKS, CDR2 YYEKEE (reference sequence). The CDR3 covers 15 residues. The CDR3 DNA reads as TGTGCCAGCAGCTTGGATCTAGCGGTTCCGGAGACCCAGTACTTC. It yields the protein CASSLDLAVPETQYF.

CDR3 sequence (DNA): TGTGCCAGCAACTTCGGACAGGGGGATAATTCACCCCTCCACTTT. This sequence encodes CASNFGQGDNSPLHF. The chain is built from TRBV6-6 and TRBJ1-6; 10 nucleotides align to TRBD1. The ends lost 7 bases at V and 5 bases at J; junction bases unmatched: 5. The CDR3 covers 15 residues. The V gene's germline CDR1 is MNHNY and CDR2 SVGAGI (reference sequence).

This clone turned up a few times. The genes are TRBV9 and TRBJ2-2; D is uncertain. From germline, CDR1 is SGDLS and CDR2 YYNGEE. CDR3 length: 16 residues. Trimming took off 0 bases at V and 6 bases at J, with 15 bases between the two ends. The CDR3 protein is CASSVVERRIPGELFF. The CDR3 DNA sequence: TGTGCCAGCAGCGTAGTCGAGAGAAGGATTCCCGGGGAGCTGTTTTTT.

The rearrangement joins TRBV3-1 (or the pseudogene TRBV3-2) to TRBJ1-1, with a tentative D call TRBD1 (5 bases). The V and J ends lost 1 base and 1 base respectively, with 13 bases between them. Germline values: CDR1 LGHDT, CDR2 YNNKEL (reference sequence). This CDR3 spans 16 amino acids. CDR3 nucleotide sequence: TGTGCCAGCAGCCAAGGCCTGGCCAGGGAGAACACTGAAGCTTTCTTT. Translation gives CASSQGLARENTEAFF.

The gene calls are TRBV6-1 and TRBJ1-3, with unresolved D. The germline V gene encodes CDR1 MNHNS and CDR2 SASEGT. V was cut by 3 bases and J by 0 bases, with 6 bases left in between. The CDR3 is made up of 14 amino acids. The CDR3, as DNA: TGTGCCAGCAGTGAGTTGAGCTCTGGAAACACCATATATTTT. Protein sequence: CASSELSSGNTIYF.

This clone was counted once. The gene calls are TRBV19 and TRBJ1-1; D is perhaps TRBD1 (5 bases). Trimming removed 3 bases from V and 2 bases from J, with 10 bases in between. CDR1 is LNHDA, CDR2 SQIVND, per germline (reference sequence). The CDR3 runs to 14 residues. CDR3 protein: CASSMGGLNTEAFF. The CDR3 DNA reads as TGTGCCAGTAGTATGGGGGGTCTTAACACTGAAGCTTTCTTT.

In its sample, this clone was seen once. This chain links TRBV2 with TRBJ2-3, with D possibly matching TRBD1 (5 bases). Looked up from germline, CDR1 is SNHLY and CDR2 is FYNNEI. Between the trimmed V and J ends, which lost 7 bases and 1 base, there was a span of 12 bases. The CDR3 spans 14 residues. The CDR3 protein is CASTFPQGTDTQYF. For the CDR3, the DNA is TGTGCCAGCACCTTCCCACAGGGCACAGATACGCAGTATTTT.

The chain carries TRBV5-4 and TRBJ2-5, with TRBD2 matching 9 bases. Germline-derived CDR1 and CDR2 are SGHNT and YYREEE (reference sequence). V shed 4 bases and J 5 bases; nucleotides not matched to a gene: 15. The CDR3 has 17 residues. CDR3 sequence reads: CASSPARGGSLGETQYF. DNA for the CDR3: TGTGCCAGCAGCCCCGCGCGGGGGGGTTCGCTAGGGGAGACCCAGTACTTC.

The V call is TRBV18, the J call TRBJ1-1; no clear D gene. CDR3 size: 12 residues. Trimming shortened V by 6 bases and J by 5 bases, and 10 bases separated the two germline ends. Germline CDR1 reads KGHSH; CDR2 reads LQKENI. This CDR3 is CASSLARTEAFF. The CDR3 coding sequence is TGTGCCAGCTCGCTAGCGAGAACTGAAGCTTTCTTT.

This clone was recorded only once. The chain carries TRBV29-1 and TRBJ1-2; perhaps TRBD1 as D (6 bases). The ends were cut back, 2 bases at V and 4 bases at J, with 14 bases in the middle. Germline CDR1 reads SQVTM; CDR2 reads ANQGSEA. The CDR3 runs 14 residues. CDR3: CSVELGRGLYGYTF. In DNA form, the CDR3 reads TGCAGCGTTGAACTGGGCAGGGGCCTCTATGGCTACACCTTC. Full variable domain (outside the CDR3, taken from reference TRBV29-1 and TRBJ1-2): SAVISQKPSRDICQRGTSLTIQCQVDSQVTMMFWYRQQPGQSLTLIATANQGSEATYESGFVIDKFPISRPNLTFSTLTVSNMSPEDSSIYLCSVELGRGLYGYTFGSGTRLTVV.

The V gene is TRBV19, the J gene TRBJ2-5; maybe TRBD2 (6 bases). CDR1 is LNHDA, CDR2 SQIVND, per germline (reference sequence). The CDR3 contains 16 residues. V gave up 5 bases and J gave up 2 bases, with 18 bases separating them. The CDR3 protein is CASSAYLLAPQETQYF. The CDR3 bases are TGTGCCAGTAGTGCTTACCTCCTAGCGCCACAAGAGACCCAGTACTTC.

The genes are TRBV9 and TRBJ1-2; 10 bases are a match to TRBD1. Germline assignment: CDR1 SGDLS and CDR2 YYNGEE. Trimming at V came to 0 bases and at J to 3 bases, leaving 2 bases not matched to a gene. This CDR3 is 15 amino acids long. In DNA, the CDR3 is TGTGCCAGCAGCGTAGAGGACAGGGGGGACTATGGCTACACCTTC. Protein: CASSVEDRGDYGYTF.

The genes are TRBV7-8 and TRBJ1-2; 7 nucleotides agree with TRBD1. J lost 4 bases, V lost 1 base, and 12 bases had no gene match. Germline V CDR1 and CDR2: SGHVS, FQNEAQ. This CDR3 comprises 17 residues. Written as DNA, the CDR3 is TGTGCCAGCAGCTTAGATGTACAGGGGACAGAGACCTATGGCTACACCTTC. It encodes CASSLDVQGTETYGYTF.

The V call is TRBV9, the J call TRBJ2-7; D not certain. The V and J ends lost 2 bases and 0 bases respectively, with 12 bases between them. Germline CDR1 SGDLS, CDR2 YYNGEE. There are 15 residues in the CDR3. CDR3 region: CASSVGWAYSYEQYF. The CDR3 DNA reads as TGTGCCAGCAGCGTCGGCTGGGCCTACTCCTACGAGCAGTACTTC.

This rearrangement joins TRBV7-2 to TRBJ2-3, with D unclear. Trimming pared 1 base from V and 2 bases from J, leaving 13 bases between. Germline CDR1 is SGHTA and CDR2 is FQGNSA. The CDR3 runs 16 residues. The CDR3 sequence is CASSLVSSLTTDTQYF. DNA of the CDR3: TGTGCCAGCAGCTTAGTCAGCAGTCTGACCACAGATACGCAGTATTTT.

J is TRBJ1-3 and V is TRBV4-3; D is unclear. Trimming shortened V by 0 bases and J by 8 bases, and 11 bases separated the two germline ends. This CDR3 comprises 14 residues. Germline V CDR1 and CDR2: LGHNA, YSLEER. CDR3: CASSQDNSPDTIYF. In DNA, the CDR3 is TGCGCCAGCAGCCAAGATAACAGCCCAGACACCATATATTTT.